The clone carrying this T cell receptor (beta chain) came up many times. The target antigen is unknown. The data were obtained in a study of T cell repertoires in cytomegalovirus infection. Points from the study as a whole: CMV carriers with the relevant HLA were identified by cumulative public TCR beta family frequency. The ex vivo response was dominated by HLA-C-restricted CMV-specific TCR beta clonotypes.

CDR1 SEHNR and CDR2 FQNEAQ come from the germline V gene (reference sequence). This CDR3 contains 13 residues. V was cut by 4 bases and J by 5 bases, with 12 bases left in between. TCRdb reprocessed the reads with MiXCR, giving one entry per CDR3 protein. The data show under 300,000 distinct CDR3 sequences, around 15% seen once. The sequencing sample was made of CD8+ T cells from PBMCs. The sequence came from a human donor in good health (CMV status not recorded). Some clones in this sample may be carry-over from other donors' samples. This chain links TRBV7-9 with TRBJ2-7; possibly TRBD1 for D (6 bases). The CDR3 spells CASSWTEGNEQYF. The CDR3 DNA sequence: TGTGCCAGCAGCTGGACAGAGGGGAACGAGCAGTACTTC. The variable domain in full, completed from reference TRBV7-9 and TRBJ2-7, reads DTGVSQNPRHKITKRGQNVTFRCDPISEHNRLYWYRQTLGQGPEFLTYFQNEAQLEKSRLLSDRFSAERPKGSFSTLEIQRTEQGDSAMYLCASSWTEGNEQYFGPGTRLTVT.